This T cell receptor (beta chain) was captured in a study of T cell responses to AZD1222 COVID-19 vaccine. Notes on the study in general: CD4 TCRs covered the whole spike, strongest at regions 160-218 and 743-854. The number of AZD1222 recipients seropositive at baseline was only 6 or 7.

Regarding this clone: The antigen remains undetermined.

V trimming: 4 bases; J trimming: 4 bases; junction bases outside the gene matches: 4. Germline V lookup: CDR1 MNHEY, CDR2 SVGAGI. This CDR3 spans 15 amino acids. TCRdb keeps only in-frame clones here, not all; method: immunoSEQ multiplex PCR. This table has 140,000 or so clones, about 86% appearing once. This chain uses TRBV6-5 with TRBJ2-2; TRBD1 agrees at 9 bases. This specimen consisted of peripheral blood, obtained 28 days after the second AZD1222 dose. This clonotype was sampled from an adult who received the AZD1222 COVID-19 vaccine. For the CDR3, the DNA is TGTGCCAGCAGTTGGGACAGGGACCCCACCGGGGAGCTGTTTTTT. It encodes CASSWDRDPTGELFF.